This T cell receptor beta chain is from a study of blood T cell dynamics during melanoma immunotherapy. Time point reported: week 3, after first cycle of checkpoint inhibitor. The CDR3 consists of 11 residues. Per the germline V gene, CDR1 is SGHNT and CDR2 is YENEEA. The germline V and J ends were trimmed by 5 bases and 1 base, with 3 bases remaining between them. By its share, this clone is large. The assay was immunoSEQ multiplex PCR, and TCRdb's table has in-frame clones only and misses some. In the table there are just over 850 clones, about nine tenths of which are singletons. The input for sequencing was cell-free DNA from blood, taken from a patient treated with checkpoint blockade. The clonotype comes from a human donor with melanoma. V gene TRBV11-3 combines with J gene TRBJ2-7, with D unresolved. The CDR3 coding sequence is TGTGCCAGCAGCGAGTCCTACGAGCAGTACTTC. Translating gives CASSESYEQYF.